These 17 T cell receptor beta chains share one sample of origin, sequenced in a study of blood T cell repertoires in COVID-19. The table came from immunoSEQ multiplex PCR; TCRdb's copy has only in-frame clones and leaves some out. The table has over 350,000 clones, nearly 90% seen once. Sequenced input: PBMCs or T cells enriched from blood (not recorded which). These receptors came from a woman aged 18 to 35 with acute COVID-19.

This chain connects TRBV27 to TRBJ1-5; D not certain. CDR3 length equals 17 residues. Trimming pared 0 bases from V and 0 bases from J, leaving 12 bases between. The germline CDR1 and CDR2 sequences are MNHEY and SMNVEV (reference sequence). CDR3: CASSLSGGLYSNQPQHF. DNA for the CDR3: TGTGCCAGCAGTTTATCGGGCGGGCTCTATAGCAATCAGCCCCAGCATTTT.

This clone was observed once. The chain has TRBV3-1 (or the pseudogene TRBV3-2) and TRBJ1-6; no reliable D call. The CDR3 has 14 residues. Germline V gene sequence: CDR1 LGHDT, CDR2 YNNKEL (reference sequence). Trimming shortened V by 6 bases and J by 0 bases, and 6 bases separated the two germline ends. The CDR3 loop reads CASSLSSYNSPLHF. The CDR3 DNA reads as TGTGCCAGCAGTCTAAGCTCCTATAATTCACCCCTCCACTTT.

The chain links TRBV28 to TRBJ2-3; 9 nucleotides line up with TRBD2. The CDR3 is 15 amino acids. Per germline, CDR1 MDHEN and CDR2 SYDVKM. Trimming removed 9 bases from V and 0 bases from J; junction bases left unmatched: 7. CDR3 coding DNA: TGTGCCAGTACAGGGCGGGAGGGCAGCACAGATACGCAGTATTTT. Its protein is CASTGREGSTDTQYF.

The V call is TRBV13, the J call TRBJ1-4, with D unclear. This CDR3 region has 16 residues. The germline gives CDR1 PRHDT, CDR2 FYEKMQ (reference sequence). Trimming took off 1 base at V and 0 bases at J, with 9 bases between the two ends. CDR3 loop: CASSLAGIPTNEKLFF. Written as DNA, the CDR3 is TGTGCCAGCAGCTTAGCGGGGATCCCAACTAATGAAAAACTGTTTTTT.

This chain connects TRBV5-1 to TRBJ1-4, with 8 nucleotides matching TRBD1. The CDR3 sequence is 15 residues long. From germline, CDR1 is SGHRS and CDR2 YFSETQ. The J segment lost 4 bases and the V segment lost 7 bases, leaving 9 bases of the junction unmatched. The CDR3 is CASSGQGVGNEKLFF. For the CDR3, the DNA is TGCGCCAGCTCAGGACAGGGAGTGGGTAATGAAAAACTGTTTTTT.

This chain links TRBV9 with TRBJ2-2, with a possible D match to TRBD1 (5 bases). CDR1 is SGDLS, CDR2 YYNGEE, per germline. V lost 3 bases and J 3 bases, leaving 9 bases between the germline ends. The CDR3 is 14 residues long. Written as DNA, the CDR3 is TGTGCCAGCAGCGCCATGACAGACACCGGGGAGCTGTTTTTT. As protein: CASSAMTDTGELFF.

CDR3 sequence reads: CASSGASVPWDTGELFF. The CDR3 DNA follows: TGTGCCAGCAGTGGGGCTAGCGTCCCATGGGACACCGGGGAGCTGTTTTTT. The rearrangement uses TRBV2 and TRBJ2-2, with D maybe TRBD2 (6 bases). Trimming stripped 4 bases from V and 3 bases from J, with 18 bases between. Per germline, CDR1 SNHLY and CDR2 FYNNEI. This CDR3 comprises 17 residues. The complete variable domain, with remaining parts taken from reference TRBV2 and TRBJ2-2, reads EPEVTQTPSHQVTQMGQEVILRCVPISNHLYFYWYRQILGQKVEFLVSFYNNEISEKSEIFDDQFSVERPDGSNFTLKIRSTKLEDSAMYFCASSGASVPWDTGELFFGEGSRLTVL.

The J gene is TRBJ1-1, the V gene TRBV6-1; no clear D gene. This CDR3 spans 18 amino acids. The germline gives CDR1 MNHNS, CDR2 SASEGT. V lost 3 bases, J lost 6 bases, and 26 bases lay in between. The CDR3 DNA sequence: TGTGCCAGCAGTGACTTTGGTGGTGTTGTTCAGGTTGTTTCTGAAGCTTTCTTT. Protein: CASSDFGGVVQVVSEAFF.

The rearrangement links TRBV15 to TRBJ2-7, with 13 bases aligning to TRBD2. The CDR3 loop spans 13 amino acids. Germline lookup yields CDR1 LNHNV and CDR2 YYDKDF (reference sequence). J lost 7 bases, V lost 11 bases, and 8 bases had no gene match. The CDR3 is CAARTSGSGEQYF. The CDR3 region has the DNA TGTGCCGCGAGGACTAGCGGGAGTGGAGAGCAGTACTTC.

The CDR3 nucleotides are TGTGCCAGCAGCAAAATGGTACAGGGCGACCCAACTAATGAAAAACTGTTTTTT. As protein: CASSKMVQGDPTNEKLFF. V gene TRBV21-1 combines with J gene TRBJ1-4; TRBD1, the table's D call, was not compared with the DNA. TRBV21-1 is labeled a pseudogene. The CDR3 extends over 18 amino acids.

The genes are TRBV20-1 and TRBJ2-7, with 7 positions matching TRBD2. Germline loops: CDR1 DFQATT, CDR2 SNEGSKA (reference sequence). The J segment lost 7 bases and the V segment lost 3 bases, leaving 6 bases of the junction unmatched. This CDR3 is 12 amino acids long. The DNA for the CDR3 is TGCAGTGCTAGTCCGGGGGGAAGGGAGCAGTACTTC. This sequence encodes CSASPGGREQYF.

The chain is built from TRBV7-2 and TRBJ2-5; a weak D match, TRBD1 (6 bases). V was shortened by 3 bases and J by 5 bases, with 10 bases between the two germline ends. This CDR3 contains 13 residues. Germline CDR1 reads SGHTA; CDR2 reads FQGNSA. The CDR3 sequence: CASSFRGSETQYF. The CDR3 DNA follows: TGTGCCAGCAGCTTCAGGGGTTCGGAGACCCAGTACTTC.

The chain combines TRBV6-5 with TRBJ2-7, with TRBD2 identical over 8 bases. The CDR3 contains 14 residues. Trimming at V came to 0 bases and at J to 4 bases, leaving 2 bases not matched to a gene. Germline assignment: CDR1 MNHEY and CDR2 SVGAGI. CDR3 sequence: CASSYSTSGYEQYF. Here the CDR3 DNA reads TGTGCCAGCAGTTACTCAACTAGCGGTTACGAGCAGTACTTC.

The V gene is TRBV11-2, the J gene TRBJ2-5, with D possibly TRBD1 on 5 matching bases. Germline lookup yields CDR1 SGHAT and CDR2 FQNNGV. CDR3 length equals 14 residues. Deletions cut 1 base from V and 7 bases from J, with 13 bases between. CDR3 sequence reads: CASSLAAGQVTQYF. In DNA form, the CDR3 reads TGTGCCAGCAGCTTAGCGGCAGGGCAGGTGACCCAGTACTTC.

V usage is TRBV6-5 and J usage is TRBJ2-1; D gene ambiguous. The CDR3 sequence is 15 residues long. Germline assignment: CDR1 MNHEY and CDR2 SVGAGI. V lost 0 bases and J 0 bases, leaving 6 bases between the germline ends. The CDR3 region has the DNA TGTGCCAGCAGTTACTCGACGGGCTCCTACAATGAGCAGTTCTTC. This encodes CASSYSTGSYNEQFF.

V usage is TRBV18 and J usage is TRBJ1-5; D gene unclear. Trimming took off 3 bases at V and 2 bases at J, with 8 bases between the two ends. Germline CDR1 is KGHSH and CDR2 is LQKENI. CDR3 size: 14 residues. The CDR3 DNA reads as TGTGCCAGCTCACCCCAAGAGGGCAATCAGCCCCAGCATTTT. Translated: CASSPQEGNQPQHF.

V usage is TRBV5-6 and J usage is TRBJ2-7; no reliable D call. Germline V gene sequence: CDR1 SGHDT, CDR2 YYEEEE. The V end was cut by 6 bases, the J end by 4 bases, with 8 bases between. The CDR3 extends over 11 amino acids. The CDR3 region has the DNA TGTGCCAGCACGGGTCAATACGAGCAGTACTTC. This gives the protein CASTGQYEQYF.